The 21 T cell receptor beta chains reported below all come from one sample, sequenced in a study of blood T cell repertoires in COVID-19. Clones were read by immunoSEQ multiplex PCR, and TCRdb kept only the in-frame ones, dropping some. Here the sample spans about 220,000 clones, 80% to 90% being singletons. The sequenced material came from PBMCs or T cells enriched from blood (not recorded which). The receptor source for this set is a woman younger than 35 in a cohort exposed to, infected with or recovered from COVID-19 (not recorded which).

This sequence joins TRBV19 and TRBJ1-5, with D uncertain. Trimming pared 6 bases from V and 7 bases from J, leaving 22 bases between. The CDR3 covers 16 residues. Germline V CDR1 and CDR2: LNHDA, SQIVND (reference sequence). In DNA form, the CDR3 reads TGTGCCAGTAGATCCGCGAGGTCCGGGTTAGACCAGCCCCAGCATTTT. Protein product: CASRSARSGLDQPQHF.

The gene calls are TRBV3-1 (or the pseudogene TRBV3-2) and TRBJ2-3, with a tentative D call TRBD2 (6 bases). This CDR3 has 15 residues. In germline, CDR1 is LGHDT, CDR2 YNNKEL (reference sequence). The germline V and J ends were trimmed by 0 bases and 11 bases, with 18 bases remaining between them. CDR3 amino acids: CASSQESSTGVRQYF. The CDR3, as DNA: TGTGCCAGCAGCCAAGAGTCCTCTACGGGGGTAAGGCAGTATTTT.

J is TRBJ2-3 and V is TRBV25-1; a weak D match, TRBD2 (6 bases). V shed 7 bases and J shed 9 bases, with 23 bases lying between them. Germline assignment: CDR1 MGHDK and CDR2 SYGVNS. The length of the CDR3 is 15 residues. CDR3 sequence: CASTVGTESLGTQYF. The CDR3 DNA reads TGTGCCAGCACCGTTGGGACTGAGTCTCTGGGGACGCAGTATTTT.

The J gene is TRBJ1-2, the V gene TRBV30; a possible D gene is TRBD1 (6 bases). The V gene's germline CDR1 is GTSNPN and CDR2 SVGIG (reference sequence). Trimming left V 8 bases short and J 7 bases short, with 14 bases between. The CDR3 sequence is 11 residues long. The CDR3 DNA reads as TGTGCCCATAGGGGGAATGGTGGCTACACCTTC. It specifies CAHRGNGGYTF.

The chain combines TRBV6-4 with TRBJ1-1; 9 nucleotides agree with TRBD1. J gave up 2 bases and V 5 bases, and 12 bases lay outside the gene matches. In germline, CDR1 is MRHNA, CDR2 SNTAGT. The CDR3 sequence is 17 residues long. The CDR3 loop reads CASSCLQGATGNTEAFF. CDR3 DNA sequence: TGTGCCAGCAGTTGTCTACAGGGGGCGACGGGAAACACTGAAGCTTTCTTT.

This clone was seen a handful of times. The same CDR3 can be traced to other DNA sequences in this sample. The V and J genes are TRBV12-3 or TRBV12-4 and TRBJ1-3; D not certain. This CDR3 is built from 12 residues. V lost 5 bases, J lost 4 bases, and 6 bases lay in between. CDR3 in DNA: TGTGCCAGCAGTCCGGGAGGAAACACCATATATTTT. As protein: CASSPGGNTIYF.

The V and J genes are TRBV18 and TRBJ2-3; TRBD1 is a possible D gene (5 bases). CDR3 length: 16 residues. Germline V lookup: CDR1 KGHSH, CDR2 LQKENI. V was cut by 6 bases and J by 0 bases, with 16 bases left in between. The CDR3 reads CASSPRSAGSTDTQYF. The CDR3 region has the DNA TGTGCCAGCTCGCCCCGCAGCGCAGGGAGCACAGATACGCAGTATTTT.

The table lists this clone with a count of one. This chain's CDR3 is CASSQGGSNQPQHF. The CDR3 DNA reads TGTGCCAGCAGCCAGGGGGGCAGTAATCAGCCCCAGCATTTT. This chain links TRBV7-9 with TRBJ1-5; TRBD1 aligns across 7 bases. This CDR3 spans 14 amino acids. The germline gives CDR1 SEHNR, CDR2 FQNEAQ (reference sequence). Trimming removed 5 bases from V and 4 bases from J; junction bases left unmatched: 5.

This clone was picked up one time. The chain joins TRBV9 to TRBJ1-5; possibly TRBD1 for D (6 bases). The CDR3 is made up of 17 amino acids. Germline V CDR1 and CDR2: SGDLS, YYNGEE. V lost 6 bases and J lost 2, with 21 bases in between. CDR3 DNA sequence: TGTGCCAGCACTGGTGGCAGCGTAGGGGGTTGCAATCAGCCCCAGCATTTT. This sequence encodes CASTGGSVGGCNQPQHF.

V gene TRBV7-9 combines with J gene TRBJ1-3; the match to TRBD1 covers 7 bases. Germline CDR1 SEHNR, CDR2 FQNEAQ (reference sequence). This CDR3 comprises 14 residues. Trimming at V came to 5 bases and at J to 2 bases, leaving 3 bases not matched to a gene. CDR3 region: CASSPDRAGNTIYF. The CDR3 bases are TGTGCCAGCAGCCCAGACAGGGCTGGAAACACCATATATTTT.

The V call is TRBV19, the J call TRBJ2-1; 8 bases are shared with TRBD1. Germline V CDR1 and CDR2: LNHDA, SQIVND (reference sequence). This CDR3 spans 14 amino acids. The junction had 7 bases not matched to a gene; V was cut back by 9 bases and J by 3 bases. The CDR3 spells CASVGTGDYNEQFF. The CDR3 coding sequence is TGTGCCAGCGTAGGGACAGGAGACTACAATGAGCAGTTCTTC. Full variable domain (remainder filled in from reference TRBV19 and TRBJ2-1): DGGITQSPKYLFRKEGQNVTLSCEQNLNHDAMYWYRQDPGQGLRLIYYSQIVNDFQKGDIAEGYSVSREKKESFPLTVTSAQKNPTAFYLCASVGTGDYNEQFFGPGTRLTVL.

This chain uses TRBV27 with TRBJ2-5; 7 nucleotides match TRBD1. J was trimmed by 5 bases and V by 2 bases; bases with no gene match: 5. The CDR3 contains 14 residues. Germline V gene sequence: CDR1 MNHEY, CDR2 SMNVEV (reference sequence). CDR3 loop: CASSLEGGRETQYF. Written as DNA, the CDR3 is TGTGCCAGCAGTTTAGAAGGGGGCAGGGAGACCCAGTACTTC.

The CDR3 DNA is TGTGCCACCCCTCAATCTAGCGGGAGGGACACCGGGGAGCTGTTTTTT. This encodes CATPQSSGRDTGELFF. V usage is TRBV24-1 and J usage is TRBJ2-2; 12 bases fit TRBD2. The CDR3 spans 16 residues. The junction had 7 bases not matched to a gene; V was cut back by 9 bases and J by 3 bases. The germline V gene encodes CDR1 KGHDR and CDR2 SFDVKD.

The chain carries TRBV3-1 (or the pseudogene TRBV3-2) and TRBJ1-1; D not certain. CDR3 length: 12 amino acids. Trimming stripped 0 bases from V and 5 bases from J, with 4 bases between. Per germline, CDR1 LGHDT and CDR2 YNNKEL (reference sequence). The CDR3 region has the DNA TGTGCCAGCAGCCAAGACGGGACTGAAGCTTTCTTT. Translated: CASSQDGTEAFF.

The chain links TRBV2 to TRBJ2-1, with 9 bases aligning to TRBD2. J gave up 0 bases and V 2 bases, and 8 bases lay outside the gene matches. Germline assignment: CDR1 SNHLY and CDR2 FYNNEI. CDR3 length: 18 residues. The CDR3 region is CASSERSAGGSSYNEQFF. The CDR3 nucleotides read TGTGCCAGCAGTGAAAGAAGTGCGGGGGGGAGCTCCTACAATGAGCAGTTCTTC.

The count of this clone is one. The chain combines TRBV7-3 with TRBJ1-5; D is unclear. Germline-derived CDR1 and CDR2 are SGHTA and FQGTGA. The CDR3 sequence is 15 residues long. Trimming pared 5 bases from V and 6 bases from J, leaving 17 bases between. The CDR3, as DNA: TGTGCCAGCAGCGATTCTACCCTTACGGGTCAGCCCCAGCATTTT. It is translated as CASSDSTLTGQPQHF.

Many counts were recorded for this clone. This chain links TRBV6-5 with TRBJ2-7; D remains ambiguous. This CDR3 is built from 11 residues. V was pared by 6 bases and J by 2 bases, with 5 bases between. Germline V gene sequence: CDR1 MNHEY, CDR2 SVGAGI. This CDR3 reads CASRGAYEQYF. CDR3 coding DNA: TGTGCCAGCAGAGGAGCCTACGAGCAGTACTTC.

The V call is TRBV29-1, the J call TRBJ1-2; 7 bases line up with TRBD1. CDR3 size: 12 residues. J lost 4 bases, V lost 5 bases, and 4 bases had no gene match. Germline-derived CDR1 and CDR2 are SQVTM and ANQGSEA. The DNA for the CDR3 is TGCAGCGTTACGACAGGGTCCTATGGCTACACCTTC. It specifies CSVTTGSYGYTF. Variable domain in full (rest from reference TRBV29-1 and TRBJ1-2): SAVISQKPSRDICQRGTSLTIQCQVDSQVTMMFWYRQQPGQSLTLIATANQGSEATYESGFVIDKFPISRPNLTFSTLTVSNMSPEDSSIYLCSVTTGSYGYTFGSGTRLTVV.

With respect to this clone: Other nucleotide sequences from this sample produce the same CDR3. CDR3 DNA sequence: TGTGCCAGCAGTGAAGCGCGGGTCCAGCCCCAGCATTTT. Its protein is CASSEARVQPQHF. J is TRBJ1-5 and V is TRBV6-1; D not resolved. The CDR3 spans 13 residues. Trimming removed 0 bases at V and 7 bases at J, with 7 bases between. Looked up from germline, CDR1 is MNHNS and CDR2 is SASEGT.

This clone was seen a handful of times. This sequence joins TRBV11-2 and TRBJ1-1; D is ambiguous. Germline V gene data show CDR1 as SGHAT and CDR2 as FQNNGV. V lost 1 base, J lost 2 bases, and 14 bases lay in between. The CDR3 totals 16 residues. CDR3 bases: TGTGCCAGCAGCTTAGCTTTTGGAGTCAGAAACACTGAAGCTTTCTTT. Protein product: CASSLAFGVRNTEAFF. The complete variable domain, with remaining parts taken from reference TRBV11-2 and TRBJ1-1, reads EAGVAQSPRYKIIEKRQSVAFWCNPISGHATLYWYQQILGQGPKLLIQFQNNGVVDDSQLPKDRFSAERLKGVDSTLKIQPAKLEDSAVYLCASSLAFGVRNTEAFFGQGTRLTVV.

The chain employs TRBV5-1 and TRBJ1-1, with D possibly being TRBD1 (5 bases). The V end lost 5 bases, the J end lost 1 base, and 12 bases lay between the germline ends. The CDR3 sequence is 14 residues long. Germline V gene sequence: CDR1 SGHRS, CDR2 YFSETQ. The CDR3, as DNA: TGCGCCAGCAGTTTTGACAGCGCGAACACTGAAGCTTTCTTT. Translating it yields CASSFDSANTEAFF.